The 25 T cell receptor beta chains presented below share a single source sample, sequenced in a study of T-cell memory formation after mild COVID-19. TCRdb used MiXCR to reprocess the 5' RACE reads, holding one entry per CDR3 protein. The sample holds around 310,000 distinct CDR3 sequences, about 16% seen once. The sample taken for sequencing was PBMCs or a T cell subset sorted from them (not recorded which). Receptors were obtained from a man younger than 35 who had mild COVID-19 (a few samples of this study predate the infection). Cell type and time point are not known.

The chain combines TRBV5-1 with TRBJ2-3; D remains unclear. The ends were cut back, 6 bases at V and 2 bases at J, with 10 bases in the middle. This CDR3 is 13 amino acids long. Looked up from germline, CDR1 is SGHRS and CDR2 is YFSETQ. The CDR3 spells CASTPDNTDTQYF. The CDR3 coding sequence is TGCGCCAGCACCCCCGACAACACAGATACGCAGTATTTT.

This clonotype was observed a few times. The J gene is TRBJ1-4, the V gene TRBV20-1, with 7 bases matching TRBD1. Germline values: CDR1 DFQATT, CDR2 SNEGSKA (reference sequence). V was pared by 5 bases and J by 6 bases, with 9 bases of the junction left unmatched. The CDR3 spans 14 residues. CDR3 nucleotide sequence: TGCAGTGCTCGCCCAGGGGGGTCAGATGAAAAACTGTTTTTT. Its protein is CSARPGGSDEKLFF.

This chain's CDR3 is CASSFPVPEANTQYF. CDR3 nucleotide sequence: TGTGCCAGCAGTTTCCCCGTCCCGGAGGCAAATACGCAGTATTTT. This chain uses TRBV12-3 or TRBV12-4 with TRBJ2-3; maybe TRBD2 (5 bases). The CDR3 is 15 amino acids. Trimming cost V 3 bases and J 7 bases, with 17 bases left between them.

V and J are TRBV7-8 and TRBJ1-2; D perhaps matches TRBD1 (6 bases). Trimming removed 1 base from V and 8 bases from J, with 14 bases in between. The CDR3 contains 14 residues. Germline V gene lookup returns CDR1 SGHVS and CDR2 FQNEAQ. In DNA, the CDR3 is TGTGCCAGCAGCTTAGGTCAGGGGAAGGGCGGCTACACCTTC. It yields the protein CASSLGQGKGGYTF.

V and J are TRBV7-9 and TRBJ2-1; the D gene is possibly TRBD2 (5 bases). Between the trimmed V and J ends, which lost 4 bases and 5 bases, there was a span of 15 bases. Germline loops: CDR1 SEHNR, CDR2 FQNEAQ (reference sequence). This CDR3 is built from 15 residues. The CDR3 here is CASSSEYGVHNEQFF. CDR3 DNA sequence: TGTGCCAGCAGCTCAGAGTACGGGGTTCACAATGAGCAGTTCTTC.

This chain connects TRBV6-2 or TRBV6-3 to TRBJ2-7; D not resolved. There are 12 residues in the CDR3. Germline values: CDR1 MNHEY, CDR2 SVGEGT. V dropped 7 bases and J dropped 5 bases, with 12 bases sitting between them. CDR3 amino acids: CASTDALHEQYV. Written as DNA, the CDR3 is TGTGCCAGCACCGATGCCCTACACGAGCAGTACGTC.

The gene calls are TRBV10-3 and TRBJ1-5, with 7 bases lining up with TRBD1. This CDR3 has 14 amino acids. Germline V gene data show CDR1 as ENHRY and CDR2 as SYGVKD. V lost 4 bases, J lost 3 bases, and 3 bases stayed unmatched. CDR3 amino acids: CAISGDRNNQPQHF. The CDR3 DNA reads TGTGCCATCAGTGGGGACAGAAACAATCAGCCCCAGCATTTT.

The chain combines TRBV4-1 with TRBJ2-1, with 9 positions matching TRBD1. The germline CDR1 and CDR2 sequences are MGHRA and YSYEKL. The V and J ends lost 0 bases and 8 bases, in that order; junction bases with no gene match: 11. The CDR3 extends over 17 amino acids. DNA for the CDR3: TGCGCCAGCAGCCAAGATTTGGGGACAGGGTACCTCCATGAGCAGTTCTTC. Residues: CASSQDLGTGYLHEQFF.

This clonotype was recorded a few times. The chain recombines TRBV7-8 with TRBJ1-1; D possibly corresponds to TRBD1 (6 bases). Germline V lookup: CDR1 SGHVS, CDR2 FQNEAQ. CDR3 length: 14 residues. The ends were cut back, 5 bases at V and 0 bases at J, with 10 bases in the middle. The CDR3 nucleotides read TGTGCCAGCAGCGACGGACAGTTGAACACTGAAGCTTTCTTT. Its protein product is CASSDGQLNTEAFF.

This clonotype was counted a few times. This rearrangement joins TRBV7-2 to TRBJ2-4; TRBD1 matches at 9 bases. Germline trimming cut 1 base from V and 13 bases from J; bases unmatched to any gene: 8. The CDR3 extends over 14 amino acids. Germline CDR1 is SGHTA and CDR2 is FQGNSA. CDR3 amino acids: CASSLGTPGQGQYF. The CDR3 DNA is TGTGCCAGCAGCTTAGGAACCCCGGGACAGGGCCAGTACTTC.

This clonotype has just a few counts. This chain connects TRBV6-6 to TRBJ2-1; 11 nucleotides agree with TRBD2. CDR1 is MNHNY, CDR2 SVGAGI, per germline (reference sequence). This CDR3 region has 16 residues. V lost 2 bases, J lost 3 bases, and 3 bases stayed unmatched. The CDR3 loop is CASSYGGLAVYNEQFF. In nucleotides, the CDR3 is TGTGCCAGCAGTTACGGGGGACTAGCGGTCTACAATGAGCAGTTCTTC.

This clonotype turned up a few times. The J gene is TRBJ1-2, the V gene TRBV12-3 or TRBV12-4; no reliable D call. This CDR3 comprises 11 residues. V shed 3 bases and J shed 6 bases, with 5 bases lying between them. DNA of the CDR3: TGTGCCAGCAGTTTCTTACATGGCTACACCTTC. Encoded protein: CASSFLHGYTF.

This clonotype was observed at least ten times. The chain combines TRBV5-8 with TRBJ2-3; a possible D gene is TRBD2 (5 bases). This CDR3 has 14 residues. Trimming took off 1 base at V and 1 base at J, with 7 bases between the two ends. Germline assignment: CDR1 SGHTS and CDR2 YDEGEE. CDR3 sequence reads: CASSLWRGTDTQYF. CDR3 DNA: TGTGCCAGCAGCTTGTGGCGGGGCACAGATACGCAGTATTTT.

This clonotype was seen a few times. The chain joins TRBV5-8 to TRBJ2-3, with D perhaps matching TRBD1 or TRBD2 (5 bases each). The CDR3 totals 15 residues. Germline assignment: CDR1 SGHTS and CDR2 YDEGEE. Trimming took 3 bases from V and 5 from J, leaving 16 bases between them. Written as DNA, the CDR3 is TGTGCCAGCAGCTCCGGGACCCAGGTGGAAGATACGCAGTATTTT. This sequence encodes CASSSGTQVEDTQYF.

The sample holds a few counts of this clonotype. The chain has TRBV6-4 and TRBJ2-3; no firm D call. CDR1 MRHNA and CDR2 SNTAGT come from the germline V gene. CDR3 length equals 18 residues. Trimming removed 5 bases from V and 0 bases from J, with 21 bases in between. CDR3 DNA sequence: TGTGCCAGCAGTCCGACTGGAGCTGGGATCGCTAGCACAGATACGCAGTATTTT. Its protein is CASSPTGAGIASTDTQYF.

This clonotype has more than one count but fewer than ten. The gene calls are TRBV27 and TRBJ2-7; D possibly corresponds to TRBD2 (6 bases). Germline lookup yields CDR1 MNHEY and CDR2 SMNVEV (reference sequence). The V and J ends lost 6 bases and 2 bases respectively, with 11 bases between them. There are 13 residues in the CDR3. Here the CDR3 DNA reads TGTGCCAGCAGCTCCGGGAGCCCCTACGAGCAGTACTTC. Translating it yields CASSSGSPYEQYF.

This clonotype came up a few times. The V and J genes are TRBV12-3 or TRBV12-4 and TRBJ2-1, with 7 bases lining up with TRBD2. The J segment lost 2 bases and the V segment lost 3 bases, leaving 7 bases of the junction unmatched. This CDR3 comprises 16 residues. This CDR3 reads CASSFSRGGPYNEQFF. In nucleotides, the CDR3 is TGTGCCAGCAGTTTTAGCCGGGGAGGGCCCTACAATGAGCAGTTCTTC.

This clonotype was seen a few times. The J gene is TRBJ2-1, the V gene TRBV6-1; perhaps TRBD1 as D (5 bases). The CDR3 has 13 amino acids. CDR1 is MNHNS, CDR2 SASEGT, per germline. Trimming removed 2 bases from V and 12 bases from J, with 14 bases in between. The CDR3: CASSERGGGWQFF. The CDR3 DNA follows: TGTGCCAGCAGTGAAAGGGGTGGTGGTTGGCAGTTCTTC.

The chain has TRBV5-1 and TRBJ1-3; D may be TRBD1 (5 bases). Germline V gives CDR1 SGHRS, CDR2 YFSETQ. The CDR3 loop spans 16 amino acids. V lost 0 bases to trimming and J lost 0 bases, with 10 bases between them. The CDR3 sequence is CASSLEGPFSGNTIYF. DNA for the CDR3: TGCGCCAGCAGCTTGGAGGGGCCCTTCTCTGGAAACACCATATATTTT.

The gene calls are TRBV20-1 and TRBJ2-1; D may be TRBD2 (8 bases). The germline V and J ends were trimmed by 4 bases and 0 bases, with 13 bases remaining between them. CDR1 is DFQATT, CDR2 SNEGSKA, per germline (reference sequence). The CDR3 sequence is 15 residues long. CDR3 loop: CSAISGDSSYNEQFF. DNA for the CDR3: TGCAGTGCTATTAGCGGGGACAGCTCCTACAATGAGCAGTTCTTC.

This clonotype has at least ten counts. This sequence joins TRBV12-3 or TRBV12-4 and TRBJ2-3; 13 nucleotides agree with TRBD2. V was clipped by 4 bases and J by 2 bases; unmatched bases: 3. The CDR3 is 16 residues long. CDR3 coding DNA: TGTGCCAGCAGTTCGGGACTAGCGGGGTCCACAGATACGCAGTATTTT. It translates to CASSSGLAGSTDTQYF.

The chain joins TRBV28 to TRBJ2-5; the match to TRBD1 covers 9 bases. The CDR3 spans 15 residues. V lost 6 bases to trimming and J lost 6 bases; unmatched junction nucleotides: 11. Germline V CDR1 and CDR2: MDHEN, SYDVKM. CDR3 coding DNA: TGTGCCAGCAGCGGGGACAGGGACGGGTGGAAGACCCAGTACTTC. Its protein product is CASSGDRDGWKTQYF.

The chain combines TRBV7-9 with TRBJ1-1; D gene ambiguous. The CDR3 is 11 residues long. CDR1 and CDR2 from the germline V gene are SEHNR and FQNEAQ (reference sequence). V gave up 6 bases and J gave up 4 bases, with 6 bases separating them. DNA of the CDR3: TGTGCCAGCAGGCTTTCCACTGAAGCTTTCTTT. It specifies CASRLSTEAFF.

In its sample, this clonotype was seen many times. CDR3 residues: CASSSWTVLAKNIQYF. CDR3 coding DNA: TGTGCCAGCAGTTCCTGGACTGTACTAGCCAAAAACATTCAGTACTTC. This rearrangement joins TRBV6-2 or TRBV6-3 to TRBJ2-4; D perhaps matches TRBD2 (5 bases). There are 16 residues in the CDR3. CDR1 is MNHEY and CDR2 is SVGEGT in the germline V gene. Between the trimmed V and J ends, which lost 4 bases and 0 bases, there was a span of 13 bases.

This clonotype has only a few counts. This chain connects TRBV7-9 to TRBJ2-5; possible D gene TRBD2, 6 bases. V dropped 10 bases and J dropped 5 bases, with 14 bases sitting between them. The CDR3 loop spans 12 amino acids. Germline values: CDR1 SEHNR, CDR2 FQNEAQ (reference sequence). The CDR3: CATRPSGETQYF. In DNA, the CDR3 is TGTGCCACCCGGCCCAGCGGGGAGACCCAGTACTTC.